Each of the 18 T cell receptor beta chains below was sequenced from the same sample in a study of T cells in Graves' hyperthyroidism and ophthalmopathy (dated by TCRdb to between 2018 and 2021). Libraries were built with multiplex PCR. Sequenced on an Illumina HiSeq 2000. The TCR beta CDR3 regions were amplified from RNA transcripts. The first round of RT-PCR for the TCR CDR3 was performed with the HTBI primer set and the Qiagen OneStep RT-PCR kit. TCRdb applied fastp at Q25 and MiXCR to the public reads, then kept only in-frame beta chains. One record per CDR3 amino acid sequence lists the most common genes and DNA. This sample is represented by about 600,000 distinct CDR3 sequences; approximately 15% of them were singletons. Jointly, the top ten make up more than 3% of the sample. Material for sequencing was blood. These receptors were obtained from a middle-aged woman with Graves' ophthalmopathy.

The sample holds many counts of this clonotype. The rearrangement joins TRBV20-1 to TRBJ2-2, with 7 bases fitting TRBD1. From germline, CDR1 is DFQATT and CDR2 SNEGSKA (reference sequence). Trimming removed 2 bases from V and 2 bases from J; junction bases left unmatched: 2. The CDR3 is 14 residues long. The chain's CDR3 is CSARRTGNTGELFF. CDR3 nucleotide sequence: TGCAGTGCTAGAAGGACAGGAAACACCGGGGAGCTGTTTTTT.

The chain employs TRBV10-3 and TRBJ2-7; D unclear. This CDR3 spans 11 amino acids. Trimming pared 4 bases from V and 4 bases from J, leaving 5 bases between. Germline lookup yields CDR1 ENHRY and CDR2 SYGVKD. As DNA, the CDR3 is TGTGCCATCAGTGGGAGATACGAGCAGTACTTC. Amino acids: CAISGRYEQYF.

This clonotype has a count of ten or more. The V and J genes are TRBV20-1 and TRBJ2-3; tentatively, D is TRBD1 or TRBD2 (5 bases each). Germline V gene sequence: CDR1 DFQATT, CDR2 SNEGSKA (reference sequence). V lost 2 bases, J lost 3 bases, and 21 bases lay in between. The CDR3 is made up of 17 amino acids. CDR3 region: CSARRGLAAVKTDTQYF. The CDR3 bases are TGCAGTGCTAGAAGGGGCCTAGCAGCGGTAAAAACAGATACGCAGTATTTT.

This clonotype was observed many times. The chain links TRBV7-9 to TRBJ2-2; 12 nucleotides agree with TRBD1. The length of the CDR3 is 17 residues. After removal of 5 bases from V and 4 bases from J, the junction contained 8 bases not matched to a gene. Germline lookup yields CDR1 SEHNR and CDR2 FQNEAQ (reference sequence). In nucleotides, the CDR3 is TGTGCCAGCAGCCCCCGGGACAGGGGGCTAGGCACCGGGGAGCTGTTTTTT. This translates into CASSPRDRGLGTGELFF.

The sample holds many counts of this clonotype. The gene calls are TRBV20-1 and TRBJ2-1; 8 bases match TRBD2. The CDR3 length is 14 residues. V lost 2 bases, J lost 6 bases, and 6 bases stayed unmatched. Germline V gene lookup returns CDR1 DFQATT and CDR2 SNEGSKA (reference sequence). The CDR3 coding sequence is TGCAGTGCTAGATCAGCGGGGGTGGCCAATGAGCAGTTCTTC. Its translation is CSARSAGVANEQFF.

This clonotype occurred many times. The chain has TRBV28 and TRBJ2-1, with D possibly matching TRBD1 (6 bases). CDR3 length: 15 amino acids. The V gene's germline CDR1 is MDHEN and CDR2 SYDVKM. Deletions cut 7 bases from V and 1 base from J, with 14 bases between. In DNA, the CDR3 is TGTGCCAGCACCAAGGGGGACCCGTCCTACAATGAGCAGTTCTTC. Its protein is CASTKGDPSYNEQFF.

This chain links TRBV10-2 with TRBJ1-2; maybe TRBD1 (6 bases). V was clipped by 6 bases and J by 6 bases, with 17 bases between them. The germline CDR1 and CDR2 sequences are WSHSY and SAAADI. This CDR3 contains 14 residues. CDR3 DNA: TGCGCCAGCAGGGGACACCGTCTTGAAGATGGCTACACCTTC. It translates to CASRGHRLEDGYTF.

This clonotype was seen repeatedly, ten times or more. The CDR3 here is CASSHIGTPNTEAFF. In DNA form, the CDR3 reads TGTGCCAGCAGCCACATAGGGACACCGAACACTGAAGCTTTCTTT. This sequence joins TRBV7-9 and TRBJ1-1, with D tentatively TRBD1 (6 bases). The V gene lost 5 bases and the J gene lost 1 base, with 14 bases spanning the gap. The CDR3 runs to 15 residues. Germline V gene data show CDR1 as SEHNR and CDR2 as FQNEAQ (reference sequence).

The sample holds many counts of this clonotype. The chain is built from TRBV13 and TRBJ2-3; the match to TRBD1 covers 8 bases. J lost 3 bases, V lost 3 bases, and 5 bases had no gene match. CDR1 is PRHDT, CDR2 FYEKMQ, per germline (reference sequence). This CDR3 is 15 amino acids long. The CDR3 region is CASSFGQGTTDTQYF. For the CDR3, the DNA is TGTGCCAGCAGCTTCGGACAGGGTACGACAGATACGCAGTATTTT.

The rearrangement links TRBV14 to TRBJ1-4; D remains ambiguous. The V end was cut by 3 bases, the J end by 8 bases, with 10 bases between. The CDR3 is 13 residues long. CDR1 and CDR2 (germline): SGHDN, FVKESK. CDR3 coding DNA: TGTGCCAGCAGCCACGATCTCCGCGAAAAACTGTTTTTT. As protein: CASSHDLREKLFF.

This clonotype was observed a few times. In DNA form, the CDR3 reads TGTGCCACCAGTGATCCAAATGAGGATACGCAGTATTTT. Its translation is CATSDPNEDTQYF. V and J are TRBV24-1 and TRBJ2-3; D unresolved. The CDR3 runs 13 residues. Germline assignment: CDR1 KGHDR and CDR2 SFDVKD. The V end lost 3 bases, the J end lost 6 bases, and 9 bases lay between the germline ends.

There are many counts of this clonotype. The J gene is TRBJ2-1, the V gene TRBV29-1; a possible D gene is TRBD2 (6 bases). This CDR3 comprises 16 residues. The germline gives CDR1 SQVTM, CDR2 ANQGSEA. The V end lost 2 bases, the J end lost 4 bases, and 18 bases lay between the germline ends. In DNA form, the CDR3 reads TGCAGCGTTGAATGGGCGGTGTTAGCGGTTTACAATGAGCAGTTCTTC. It encodes CSVEWAVLAVYNEQFF.

The chain is built from TRBV5-1 and TRBJ2-5; D tentatively fits TRBD1 or TRBD2 (5 bases each). Germline V CDR1 and CDR2: SGHRS, YFSETQ. Trimming pared 2 bases from V and 4 bases from J, leaving 18 bases between. This CDR3 region has 16 residues. The DNA for the CDR3 is TGCGCCAGCAGCTTTGGCCAGGGACGGCTCGGAGAGACCCAGTACTTC. Translated, it gives CASSFGQGRLGETQYF.

This clonotype has only a few counts. V gene TRBV6-1 combines with J gene TRBJ2-5; TRBD1 or TRBD2 may be the D gene (5 bases each). The germline V gene has CDR1 MNHNS and CDR2 SASEGT. V lost 5 bases and J 7 bases, leaving 11 bases between the germline ends. There are 12 residues in the CDR3. CDR3 protein: CASSRQRGTQYF. The CDR3 DNA reads TGTGCCAGCAGTCGACAGAGGGGGACCCAGTACTTC.

The rearrangement links TRBV7-8 to TRBJ2-5; TRBD1 matches at 7 bases. Germline CDR1 reads SGHVS; CDR2 reads FQNEAQ. The CDR3 is made up of 17 amino acids. With V trimmed by 1 base and J by 5 bases, 13 bases remained unmatched. The CDR3 DNA is TGTGCCAGCAGCTTAGTCGACCCCGCGGACAGGTGGGAGACCCAGTACTTC. Translated, it gives CASSLVDPADRWETQYF.

There are many counts of this clonotype. The rearrangement joins TRBV5-1 to TRBJ2-1; TRBD1 agrees at 10 bases. The V gene's germline CDR1 is SGHRS and CDR2 YFSETQ. Trimming cost V 4 bases and J 3 bases; bases outside gene matches: 7. This CDR3 spans 16 amino acids. CDR3 DNA sequence: TGCGCCAGCAGCCTCACCGGGACAGGGGTCTACAATGAGCAGTTCTTC. Translation: CASSLTGTGVYNEQFF.

The chain couples TRBV6-5 to TRBJ2-5, with D perhaps TRBD1 or TRBD2 (5 bases each). CDR1 and CDR2 from the germline V gene are MNHEY and SVGAGI. Trimming removed 3 bases from V and 4 bases from J, with 12 bases in between. The CDR3 runs to 14 residues. In DNA, the CDR3 is TGTGCCAGCAGTTATGGGGGAAGGGCAGAGACCCAGTACTTC. It encodes CASSYGGRAETQYF.

This clonotype was seen a single time. The V call is TRBV9, the J call TRBJ2-3, with TRBD2 matching over 14 bases. CDR1 and CDR2 (germline): SGDLS, YYNGEE. The V gene end was trimmed by 3 bases and the J gene end by 9 bases; junction bases not matched to a gene: 6. The CDR3 consists of 15 residues. Written as DNA, the CDR3 is TGTGCCAGCAGCGGGGGACTAGCGGGGGTCGGGACGCAGTATTTT. Translating gives CASSGGLAGVGTQYF.